A selection of T cell receptor beta chains follows, all from one sample in a study of CD8 T cells in ankylosing spondylitis. MiXCR, applied by TCRdb to the 5' RACE reads, yields one record per CDR3 protein. The sample consists of 250,000 to 300,000 distinct CDR3 sequences, around 20% of them appearing once. Input material: blood, either unsorted or a sorted T cell fraction (not recorded which). The receptor source for this set is a male donor with ankylosing spondylitis or in good health (not recorded which). The CDR3 runs from the conserved cysteine through the conserved F or W. D genes are given only for firm matches. A clone size is listed for some rows: how often the clone was seen (once, few, many), or a class if it is expanded.

D gene: .
J gene: TRBJ1-2
clone size: .
V gene: TRBV20-1
CDR3 DNA: TGCAGTGCTAGAGGCATATTCGGCGGTGGCTACACCTTC
CDR3 protein: CSARGIFGGGYTF

D gene: .
J gene: TRBJ2-1
clone size: few
V gene: TRBV20-1
CDR3 DNA: TGCAGTGCTAGCGGGGGGCCTCACAATGAGCAGTTCTTC
CDR3 protein: CSASGGPHNEQFF

D gene: .
J gene: TRBJ1-4
clone size: .
V gene: TRBV5-1
CDR3 DNA: TGCGCCAGCAGCGACGGACCAACTAATGAAAAACTGTTTTTT
CDR3 protein: CASSDGPTNEKLFF

D gene: TRBD2
J gene: TRBJ2-1
clone size: .
V gene: TRBV6-6
CDR3 DNA: TGTGCCAGCAGCCGGGGGGCTAGCGGGAGATACAATGAGCAGTTCTTC
CDR3 protein: CASSRGASGRYNEQFF

D gene: .
J gene: TRBJ1-2
clone size: few
V gene: TRBV10-3
CDR3 DNA: TGTGCCATCACCGAAAGGACGGAGAACGCCTATGGCTACACCTTC
CDR3 protein: CAITERTENAYGYTF

D gene: .
J gene: TRBJ1-1
clone size: few
V gene: TRBV29-1
CDR3 DNA: TGCAGCGTTGAAGACAGGGATGGAACTGAAGCTTTCTTT
CDR3 protein: CSVEDRDGTEAFF

D gene: .
J gene: TRBJ2-2
clone size: few
V gene: TRBV6-5
CDR3 DNA: TGTGCCAGCAGTTACTCGAGGGCTGGGGGCGACACCGGGGAGCTGTTTTTT
CDR3 protein: CASSYSRAGGDTGELFF

D gene: .
J gene: TRBJ2-5
clone size: few
V gene: TRBV9
CDR3 DNA: TGTGCCAGCAGCGTAGGTGGGCCCGGGGAGGGGGCCCAAGAGACCCAGTACTTC
CDR3 protein: CASSVGGPGEGAQETQYF

D gene: .
J gene: TRBJ2-5
clone size: few
V gene: TRBV7-2
CDR3 DNA: TGTGCCAGCAGCTTAGAACGCTTAAATCCGGAGACCCAGTACTTC
CDR3 protein: CASSLERLNPETQYF

D gene: TRBD1
J gene: TRBJ2-2
clone size: .
V gene: TRBV27
CDR3 DNA: TGTGCCAGCCCCACACAGCGGGACAGGGGCATGATGTGGACCGGGGAGCTGTTTTTT
CDR3 protein: CASPTQRDRGMMWTGELFF

D gene: .
J gene: TRBJ2-5
clone size: few
V gene: TRBV3-1
CDR3 DNA: TGTGCCAGCAGCCAGATGCGGGGCCAAGAGACCCAGTACTTC
CDR3 protein: CASSQMRGQETQYF

D gene: .
J gene: TRBJ2-5
clone size: few
V gene: TRBV5-1
CDR3 DNA: TGCGCCAGCAGCCAGGTTGAGGCAGAGACCCAGTACTTC
CDR3 protein: CASSQVEAETQYF

D gene: .
J gene: TRBJ1-5
clone size: .
V gene: TRBV3-1
CDR3 DNA: TGTGCCAGCAGCCAAGCGGGCAAAGGGAATCAGCCCCAGCATTTT
CDR3 protein: CASSQAGKGNQPQHF

D gene: .
J gene: TRBJ2-3
clone size: .
V gene: TRBV18
CDR3 DNA: TGTGCCAGCTCACCCTCGGATATTGAGGGCACAGATACGCAGTATTTT
CDR3 protein: CASSPSDIEGTDTQYF

D gene: .
J gene: TRBJ2-5
clone size: few
V gene: TRBV30
CDR3 DNA: TGTGCCTGGAGTGTACCGGGGGAGACCCAGTACTTC
CDR3 protein: CAWSVPGETQYF

D gene: .
J gene: TRBJ2-1
clone size: .
V gene: TRBV14
CDR3 DNA: TGTGCCAGCAGCCAAGATAATCGACCTCGGCGGAGAGACCTTACGCATGAGCAGTTCTTC
CDR3 protein: CASSQDNRPRRRDLTHEQFF

D gene: .
J gene: TRBJ2-5
clone size: many
V gene: TRBV2
CDR3 DNA: TGTGCCAGCAGTGGCCGGACTTGGGAGGAGACCCAGTACTTC
CDR3 protein: CASSGRTWEETQYF

D gene: .
J gene: TRBJ2-2
clone size: .
V gene: TRBV5-1
CDR3 DNA: TGCGCCAGCAGGACCACTAGCTCCGGGGAGCTGTTTTTT
CDR3 protein: CASRTTSSGELFF

D gene: .
J gene: TRBJ1-4
clone size: few
V gene: TRBV7-8
CDR3 DNA: TGTGCCAGCAGCTTAGCGGCCCACCCTGGGGCTAATGAAAAACTGTTTTTT
CDR3 protein: CASSLAAHPGANEKLFF

D gene: TRBD1
J gene: TRBJ1-2
clone size: many
V gene: TRBV20-1
CDR3 DNA: TGCAGTGCTAGAAGGACAGGGAACTATGGCTACACCTTC
CDR3 protein: CSARRTGNYGYTF

D gene: TRBD2
J gene: TRBJ2-2
clone size: many
V gene: TRBV5-1
CDR3 DNA: TGCGCCAGCAGCCAGGGACTACAGAACACCGGGGAGCTGTTTTTT
CDR3 protein: CASSQGLQNTGELFF

D gene: .
J gene: TRBJ1-1
clone size: .
V gene: TRBV4-2
CDR3 DNA: TGTGCCAGCAGCACAGATCCAGGTAAAGTGCCGTCGAACACTGAAGCTTTCTTT
CDR3 protein: CASSTDPGKVPSNTEAFF

D gene: TRBD1
J gene: TRBJ2-5
clone size: many
V gene: TRBV10-3
CDR3 DNA: TGTGCCATCAGCGATAAGGGGGCTGTGGAGACCCAGTACTTC
CDR3 protein: CAISDKGAVETQYF

D gene: TRBD2
J gene: TRBJ2-2
clone size: many
V gene: TRBV2
CDR3 DNA: TGTGCCAGCAGTGGACTAGCGACGATTGGAGGGGAGCTGTTTTTT
CDR3 protein: CASSGLATIGGELFF

D gene: .
J gene: TRBJ2-3
clone size: .
V gene: TRBV11-2
CDR3 DNA: TGTGCCAGCAGGGTAATATATTCGTGGCAGGGTACAGATACGCAGTATTTT
CDR3 protein: CASRVIYSWQGTDTQYF

D gene: .
J gene: TRBJ2-5
clone size: few
V gene: TRBV7-2
CDR3 DNA: TGTGCCAGCAGCTTGGGCCTCAGGACGGGGGACGGAGAGACCCAGTACTTC
CDR3 protein: CASSLGLRTGDGETQYF

D gene: .
J gene: TRBJ2-1
clone size: few
V gene: TRBV28
CDR3 DNA: TGTGCCAGCACCTCAGCCCCGCTAACTACGTACAATGAGCAGTTCTTC
CDR3 protein: CASTSAPLTTYNEQFF

D gene: .
J gene: TRBJ2-1
clone size: few
V gene: TRBV28
CDR3 DNA: TGTGCCAGCAGTTTACCTCCCTCGGCGCAGTTCTTC
CDR3 protein: CASSLPPSAQFF

D gene: .
J gene: TRBJ2-1
clone size: few
V gene: TRBV5-1
CDR3 DNA: TGCGCCAGCAGCGGCGGCGGAACATCCTACAATGAGCAGTTCTTC
CDR3 protein: CASSGGGTSYNEQFF

D gene: TRBD2
J gene: TRBJ2-3
clone size: once
V gene: TRBV11-2
CDR3 DNA: TGTGCCAGCAGCCGCGGACTAGCGGCGCCTACTAGCACAGATACGCAGTATTTT
CDR3 protein: CASSRGLAAPTSTDTQYF

D gene: TRBD1
J gene: TRBJ2-2
clone size: .
V gene: TRBV19
CDR3 DNA: TGTGCCACATTTAGGACAGGCACCGGGGAGCTGTTTTTT
CDR3 protein: CATFRTGTGELFF

D gene: .
J gene: TRBJ1-5
clone size: few
V gene: TRBV20-1
CDR3 DNA: TGCAGTGCCAACAACAGGGCGGATCAGCCCCAGCATTTT
CDR3 protein: CSANNRADQPQHF

D gene: .
J gene: TRBJ1-1
clone size: few
V gene: TRBV3-1
CDR3 DNA: TGTGCCAGCAGCCAGGAAGAATACACTGAAGCTTTCTTT
CDR3 protein: CASSQEEYTEAFF

D gene: .
J gene: TRBJ2-5
clone size: few
V gene: TRBV20-1
CDR3 DNA: TGCAGTGCTAGAGTTAGACTAGTCTGGGAGACCCAGTACTTC
CDR3 protein: CSARVRLVWETQYF

D gene: .
J gene: TRBJ2-5
clone size: few
V gene: TRBV28
CDR3 DNA: TGTGCCAGCAGTTCCCACCATTCCGAGACCCAGTACTTC
CDR3 protein: CASSSHHSETQYF

D gene: .
J gene: TRBJ2-1
clone size: few
V gene: TRBV5-1
CDR3 DNA: TGCGCCAGCAGCTCCCGCCCTCTAGCATCCTCCTACAATGAGCAGTTCTTC
CDR3 protein: CASSSRPLASSYNEQFF

D gene: TRBD1
J gene: TRBJ2-3
clone size: .
V gene: TRBV12-3/TRBV12-4
CDR3 DNA: TGTGCCAGCAGCTACGCCGGGACAGACGGGGCCACAGATACGCAGTATTTT
CDR3 protein: CASSYAGTDGATDTQYF

D gene: .
J gene: TRBJ2-1
clone size: .
V gene: TRBV25-1
CDR3 DNA: TGTGCCAGCAGTGTAGTCGGGGACAATGAGCAGTTCTTC
CDR3 protein: CASSVVGDNEQFF

D gene: .
J gene: TRBJ2-1
clone size: many
V gene: TRBV6-5
CDR3 DNA: TGTGCCAGCAGTTCGGGGAGCTCCTACAATGAGCAGTTCTTC
CDR3 protein: CASSSGSSYNEQFF

D gene: TRBD2
J gene: TRBJ2-5
clone size: .
V gene: TRBV29-1
CDR3 DNA: TGCAGCGTTGGTGCAATAGCGGGACCAGAGACCCAGTACTTC
CDR3 protein: CSVGAIAGPETQYF

D gene: TRBD1
J gene: TRBJ1-6
clone size: .
V gene: TRBV6-1
CDR3 DNA: TGTGCCAGCAAAACCGCCGGGACAGCTTCTAATTCACCCCTCCACTTT
CDR3 protein: CASKTAGTASNSPLHF